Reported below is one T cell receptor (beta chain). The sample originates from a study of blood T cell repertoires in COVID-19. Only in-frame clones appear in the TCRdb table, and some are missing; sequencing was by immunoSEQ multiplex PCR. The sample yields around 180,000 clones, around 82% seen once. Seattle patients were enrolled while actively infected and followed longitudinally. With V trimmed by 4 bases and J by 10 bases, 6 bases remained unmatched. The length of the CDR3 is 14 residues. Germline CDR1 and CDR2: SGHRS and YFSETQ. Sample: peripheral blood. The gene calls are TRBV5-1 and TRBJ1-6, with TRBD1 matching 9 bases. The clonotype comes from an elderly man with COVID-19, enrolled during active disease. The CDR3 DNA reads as TGCGCCAGCAGCCGGACAGGGGCAAGGTCACCCCTCCACTTT. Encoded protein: CASSRTGARSPLHF.